This T cell receptor beta chain was sequenced for a study of human CD8 memory T cell subsets. The CDR3 contains 16 residues. A UMI-labeled 5' RACE approach was the method that produced the TCR beta libraries. One entry per CDR3 protein, without DNA, is what TCRdb gives after re-calling the 5' RACE reads. Found here are about 6,500 distinct CDR3 sequences; the top ten clones hold 20% to 25%. As for this clonotype: The antigen is not known.

The study, taken as a whole, reports: High, similar diversity marked stem-like memory and precursor exhausted T cells but not effector memory cells. Greater diversity was suggested by Chao1 estimates for stem-like memory T cells than for precursor exhausted T cells.

Early memory CD8+ T cells that were CCR7+ PD-1+ TIGIT+ with exhausted-like traits constituted the TPEX cells. The authors enriched total CD8+ T cells by negative magnetic separation. This clonotype was sampled from a human donor in good health. The sample comprised CD8+ T cells from PBMCs. The V and J genes are TRBV12-3 or TRBV12-4 and TRBJ2-1; TCRdb's D call, TRBD2, is unchecked because there is no DNA. This chain's CDR3 is CASSSSGTSVLNEQFF.